These 25 T cell receptor beta chains came from one sample sequenced in a study of early T cells in non-severe SARS-CoV-2 infection. TCRdb passed the 5' RACE reads through MiXCR, listing each CDR3 protein once. The sample records tens of thousands of distinct CDR3 sequences, 9.5% to 15% being singletons. Source: whole blood, taken at baseline. Source of these receptors: an adult who was a healthcare worker with PCR-confirmed SARS-CoV-2 infection or an uninfected control (not recorded which). The donor label of this sample is uncertain.

This clonotype was seen more than once but under ten times. The rearrangement links TRBV19 to TRBJ2-2; 7 positions match TRBD1. The CDR3 sequence is 14 residues long. Per the germline V gene, CDR1 is LNHDA and CDR2 is SQIVND (reference sequence). V dropped 4 bases and J dropped 8; count of bases not matched to a gene: 7. CDR3 coding DNA: TGTGCCAGTAGTAACTTAGGGGGCAGAGGGGAGCTGTTTTTT. Protein sequence: CASSNLGGRGELFF.

The chain links TRBV10-3 to TRBJ1-5; D remains unclear. V shed 3 bases and J shed 0 bases, with 9 bases lying between them. Germline V gene lookup returns CDR1 ENHRY and CDR2 SYGVKD. The CDR3 consists of 15 residues. The CDR3 bases are TGTGCCATCAGTGACAGCCTCTATAGCAATCAGCCCCAGCATTTT. It translates to CAISDSLYSNQPQHF.

This clonotype was recorded at least ten times. The V and J genes are TRBV6-2 or TRBV6-3 and TRBJ2-1, with D possibly matching TRBD2 (5 bases). V was shortened by 0 bases and J by 6 bases, with 15 bases between the two germline ends. This CDR3 has 16 amino acids. Germline CDR1 reads MNHEY; CDR2 reads SVGEGT. In DNA form, the CDR3 reads TGTGCCAGCAGTTACTCGAGAAGGGAGAATTCCAATGAGCAGTTCTTC. The encoded protein is CASSYSRRENSNEQFF.

The gene calls are TRBV5-4 and TRBJ2-1, with 7 bases identical to TRBD1. There are 14 residues in the CDR3. The junction had 2 bases not matched to a gene; V was cut back by 1 base and J by 4 bases. Germline CDR1 is SGHNT and CDR2 is YYREEE (reference sequence). CDR3 coding DNA: TGTGCCAGCAGCTTGAAGGGGGCTTACAATGAGCAGTTCTTC. Translating gives CASSLKGAYNEQFF.

This clonotype was counted ten times or more. This sequence joins TRBV7-2 and TRBJ2-1; D assignment may be TRBD1 or TRBD2 (5 bases each). Trimming left V 5 bases short and J 9 bases short, with 17 bases between. The germline V gene encodes CDR1 SGHTA and CDR2 FQGNSA. The CDR3 sequence is 14 residues long. Here the CDR3 reads CASSPMWGSGEQFF. In DNA, the CDR3 is TGTGCCAGCAGCCCAATGTGGGGGAGCGGTGAGCAGTTCTTC.

Only a few counts were recorded for this clonotype. V gene TRBV7-3 combines with J gene TRBJ1-2; 7 nucleotides agree with TRBD1. Trimming took 4 bases from V and 8 from J; bases not matched to a gene: 10. CDR1 and CDR2 (germline): SGHTA, FQGTGA. This CDR3 region has 14 residues. DNA of the CDR3: TGTGCCAGCAGCTCCGGGACAGCGAGAGGGGGCTACACCTTC. Translated: CASSSGTARGGYTF.

This clonotype was seen a handful of times. The genes are TRBV20-1 and TRBJ1-1; perhaps TRBD1 as D (6 bases). The CDR3 length is 13 residues. V lost 3 bases to trimming and J lost 6 bases, with 14 bases between them. CDR1 is DFQATT and CDR2 is SNEGSKA in the germline V gene (reference sequence). CDR3 sequence: CSARRVRGAEAFF. The CDR3 DNA reads as TGCAGTGCTAGGAGGGTAAGGGGGGCTGAAGCTTTCTTT.

In this sample, this clonotype turned up a few times. The chain is built from TRBV21-1 and TRBJ2-7; the listed D gene, TRBD1, was not tested against the DNA. TRBV21-1 is tagged as a pseudogene. The length of the CDR3 is 14 residues. DNA for the CDR3: TGTGCCAGCAGCAAAGAGGGGACAGAGTACGAGCAGTACGTC. It codes for CASSKEGTEYEQYV.

This clonotype was found a few times. V gene TRBV7-2 combines with J gene TRBJ1-3; 10 bases align to TRBD1. V lost 1 base, J lost 4 bases, and 4 bases stayed unmatched. The length of the CDR3 is 16 residues. The germline CDR1 and CDR2 sequences are SGHTA and FQGNSA. The CDR3 DNA sequence: TGTGCCAGCAGCTTAGAGGGACAGGGGATCGGAAACACCATATATTTT. It specifies CASSLEGQGIGNTIYF.

The chain recombines TRBV12-3 or TRBV12-4 with TRBJ2-3; 8 bases match TRBD1. V was pared by 6 bases and J by 4 bases, with 12 bases of the junction left unmatched. This CDR3 has 16 residues. CDR3 sequence: CASSPGQGLSSDTQYF. CDR3 bases: TGTGCCAGCAGCCCCGGACAGGGTTTATCATCAGATACGCAGTATTTT.

The CDR3 loop is CSAAGSTDTQYF. In DNA, the CDR3 is TGCAGCGCAGCGGGCAGTACAGATACGCAGTATTTT. This chain links TRBV29-1 with TRBJ2-3; D is perhaps TRBD2 (6 bases). Germline CDR1 reads SQVTM; CDR2 reads ANQGSEA. The CDR3 is 12 amino acids. V shed 7 bases and J shed 3 bases, with 11 bases lying between them.

V is TRBV20-1 and J is TRBJ1-1; D not resolved. The V gene's germline CDR1 is DFQATT and CDR2 SNEGSKA (reference sequence). The CDR3 extends over 14 amino acids. V gave up 6 bases and J gave up 7 bases, with 21 bases separating them. CDR3 coding DNA: TGCAGTGCGCCACGGGCGGGTCCCAACCATGAAGCTTTCTTT. This encodes CSAPRAGPNHEAFF.

There are many counts of this clonotype. The rearrangement uses TRBV20-1 and TRBJ2-5; 7 nucleotides match TRBD2. The CDR3 covers 14 residues. The germline gives CDR1 DFQATT, CDR2 SNEGSKA (reference sequence). V lost 5 bases to trimming and J lost 2 bases; unmatched junction nucleotides: 8. The CDR3 nucleotides read TGCAGTGCTCAAACTCTAGCGGCTCAAGAGACCCAGTACTTC. It is translated as CSAQTLAAQETQYF.

This rearrangement joins TRBV5-4 to TRBJ1-1, with 10 bases lining up with TRBD1. This CDR3 contains 15 residues. V was pared by 1 base and J by 1 base, with 1 base of the junction left unmatched. Germline CDR1 reads SGHNT; CDR2 reads YYREEE (reference sequence). The CDR3 reads CASSLRDRGNTEAFF. The CDR3 DNA reads TGTGCCAGCAGCTTGAGGGACAGGGGGAACACTGAAGCTTTCTTT.

This clonotype has a handful of counts. V is TRBV20-1 and J is TRBJ2-1; D call uncertain. V lost 1 base and J lost 9, with 7 bases in between. Looked up from germline, CDR1 is DFQATT and CDR2 is SNEGSKA (reference sequence). The CDR3 spans 11 residues. The CDR3 spells CSARVLPEQFF. The CDR3 DNA follows: TGCAGTGCTAGAGTACTACCTGAGCAGTTCTTC.

Many counts were recorded for this clonotype. The chain recombines TRBV7-8 with TRBJ1-1, with 9 bases fitting TRBD1. CDR1 and CDR2 (germline): SGHVS, FQNEAQ. CDR3 length equals 15 residues. The V and J ends lost 7 bases and 1 base, in that order; junction bases with no gene match: 7. In nucleotides, the CDR3 is TGTGCCAGCAATTTACAGGGGGCGGCGAACACTGAAGCTTTCTTT. It translates to CASNLQGAANTEAFF.

This clonotype occurred a few times. The J gene is TRBJ2-7, the V gene TRBV27; 7 bases line up with TRBD1. CDR3 length: 15 amino acids. V shed 6 bases, J shed 3 bases, and the junction held 11 bases outside the gene matches. Germline V lookup: CDR1 MNHEY, CDR2 SMNVEV (reference sequence). The CDR3 sequence is CASRRQGTGLYEQYV. The CDR3, as DNA: TGTGCCAGCAGAAGACAGGGAACGGGTCTCTACGAGCAGTACGTC.

This clonotype showed up many times. The J gene is TRBJ2-3, the V gene TRBV28; TRBD2 matches 10 bases. Germline trimming cut 6 bases from V and 8 bases from J; bases unmatched to any gene: 11. The CDR3 sequence is 15 residues long. Germline V gives CDR1 MDHEN, CDR2 SYDVKM. The CDR3 reads CASSRLAGGLSTQYF. The CDR3 DNA follows: TGTGCCAGCAGCCGGTTAGCGGGGGGCCTGAGTACGCAGTATTTT.

This clonotype has at least ten counts. In DNA, the CDR3 is TGTGCCAGTAGTACAACTAGCGGGGGGGCCCGGAATGAGCAGTTCTTC. Its translation is CASSTTSGGARNEQFF. The chain couples TRBV19 to TRBJ2-1; 13 bases fit TRBD2. The CDR3 consists of 16 residues. J was trimmed by 7 bases and V by 4 bases; bases with no gene match: 7. In germline, CDR1 is LNHDA, CDR2 SQIVND (reference sequence). The complete variable domain, with remaining parts taken from reference TRBV19 and TRBJ2-1, reads DGGITQSPKYLFRKEGQNVTLSCEQNLNHDAMYWYRQDPGQGLRLIYYSQIVNDFQKGDIAEGYSVSREKKESFPLTVTSAQKNPTAFYLCASSTTSGGARNEQFFGPGTRLTVL.

This clonotype has a handful of counts. One end of the junction varies from germline; a read error may be responsible. The V gene is TRBV19, the J gene TRBJ1-5; D might be TRBD1 (6 bases). The CDR3 consists of 17 residues. Germline V gene data show CDR1 as LNHDA and CDR2 as SQIVND (reference sequence). This chain's CDR3 is CASRPDSHKRSKQPQHF. In DNA, the CDR3 is TGTGCCAGTAGGCCGGACAGCCATAAGCGGAGCAAGCAGCCCCAGCATTTT. Variable domain in full (rest from reference TRBV19 and TRBJ1-5): DGGITQSPKYLFRKEGQNVTLSCEQNLNHDAMYWYRQDPGQGLRLIYYSQIVNDFQKGDIAEGYSVSREKKESFPLTVTSAQKNPTAFYLCASRPDSHKRSKQPQHFGDGTRLSIL.

This clonotype has a handful of counts. The chain has TRBV20-1 and TRBJ2-3, with D maybe TRBD1 (5 bases). From germline, CDR1 is DFQATT and CDR2 SNEGSKA (reference sequence). Deletions cut 3 bases from V and 4 bases from J, with 20 bases between. This CDR3 is built from 16 residues. The CDR3 DNA sequence: TGCAGTGCTAGGGACCGTGAGAAACAGGCCGCAGATACGCAGTATTTT. It encodes CSARDREKQAADTQYF.

The chain combines TRBV5-5 with TRBJ2-7, with a tentative D call TRBD2 (6 bases). Trimming stripped 3 bases from V and 2 bases from J, with 15 bases between. CDR3 length: 15 residues. Germline V lookup: CDR1 SGHKS, CDR2 YYEKEE (reference sequence). CDR3 coding DNA: TGTGCCAGCAGCTCGACGACTAGTGGTCCCTACGAGCAGTACGTC. As protein: CASSSTTSGPYEQYV.

This clonotype has a handful of counts. This chain joins TRBV7-6 and TRBJ2-3, with D possibly matching TRBD2 (6 bases). Germline V CDR1 and CDR2: SGHVS, FNYEAQ. The CDR3 runs 15 residues. The V end lost 5 bases, the J end lost 5 bases, and 17 bases lay between the germline ends. CDR3 protein: CASSPRGGFGDTQYF. The CDR3 nucleotides are TGTGCCAGCAGCCCACGGGGAGGTTTTGGAGATACGCAGTATTTT.

This chain links TRBV12-3 or TRBV12-4 with TRBJ2-5; TRBD1 matches at 7 bases. The V segment lost 0 bases and the J segment 5 bases; nucleotides outside the gene matches: 6. The CDR3 extends over 15 amino acids. DNA of the CDR3: TGTGCCAGCAGTTTAGCAGGGGGCGAGTTGGAGACCCAGTACTTC. Translation: CASSLAGGELETQYF.

The sample holds a few counts of this clonotype. The chain recombines TRBV5-1 with TRBJ2-7, with 7 bases matching TRBD1. Germline V lookup: CDR1 SGHRS, CDR2 YFSETQ. Trimming at V came to 4 bases and at J to 3 bases, leaving 7 bases not matched to a gene. The CDR3 has 14 residues. Here the CDR3 reads CASSPKGQDYEQYV. CDR3 DNA: TGCGCCAGCAGCCCGAAAGGACAGGACTACGAGCAGTACGTC.